This TCR beta chain was sequenced during a study of T cell therapy after organ transplantation. Regarding the study as a whole: Minimal repertoire change after therapy followed marked pretherapy expansions in nonresponders.

Time point indicated: 20-29 weeks after completion of therapy. Trimming removed 1 base at V and 5 bases at J, with 14 bases between. The CDR3 has 15 residues. Germline CDR1 is SGHVS and CDR2 is FNYEAQ. Profiled with immunoSEQ multiplex PCR; TCRdb holds only in-frame clones, not every one. The data show about 20,000 clones, with 80% to 85% seen just once and around 36% held by the top ten. On this clone itself: As yet, its antigen is unknown.

The chain couples TRBV7-6 to TRBJ1-1; D is perhaps TRBD1 (6 bases). The material sequenced was CD8+ T cells from blood, taken after autologous CMV-specific T cell therapy. The TCR was taken from a human patient who had received a solid organ transplant and had CMV disease. A share of the T cells may be of graft donor origin. CDR3 region: CASSLGGTGITEAFF. Here the CDR3 DNA reads TGTGCCAGCAGCTTAGGGGGCACAGGGATAACTGAAGCTTTCTTT.